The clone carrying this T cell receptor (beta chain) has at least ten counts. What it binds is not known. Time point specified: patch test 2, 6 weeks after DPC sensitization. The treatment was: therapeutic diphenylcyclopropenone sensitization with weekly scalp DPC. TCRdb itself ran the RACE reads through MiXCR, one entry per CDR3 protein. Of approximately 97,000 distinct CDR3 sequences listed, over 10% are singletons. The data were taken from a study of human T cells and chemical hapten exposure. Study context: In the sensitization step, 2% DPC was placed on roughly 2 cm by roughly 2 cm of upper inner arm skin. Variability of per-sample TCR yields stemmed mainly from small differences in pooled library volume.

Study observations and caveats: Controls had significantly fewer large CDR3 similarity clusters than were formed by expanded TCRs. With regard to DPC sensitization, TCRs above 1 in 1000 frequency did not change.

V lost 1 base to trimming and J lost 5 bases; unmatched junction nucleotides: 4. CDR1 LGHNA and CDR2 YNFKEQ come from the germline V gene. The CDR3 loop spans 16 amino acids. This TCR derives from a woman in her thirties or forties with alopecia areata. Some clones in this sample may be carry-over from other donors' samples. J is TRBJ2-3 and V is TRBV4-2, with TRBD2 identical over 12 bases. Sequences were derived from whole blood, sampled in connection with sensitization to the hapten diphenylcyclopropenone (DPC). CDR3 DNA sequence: TGTGCCAGCAGCCAAGCTAGCGGGAGGGCCCAAGATACGCAGTATTTT. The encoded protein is CASSQASGRAQDTQYF.